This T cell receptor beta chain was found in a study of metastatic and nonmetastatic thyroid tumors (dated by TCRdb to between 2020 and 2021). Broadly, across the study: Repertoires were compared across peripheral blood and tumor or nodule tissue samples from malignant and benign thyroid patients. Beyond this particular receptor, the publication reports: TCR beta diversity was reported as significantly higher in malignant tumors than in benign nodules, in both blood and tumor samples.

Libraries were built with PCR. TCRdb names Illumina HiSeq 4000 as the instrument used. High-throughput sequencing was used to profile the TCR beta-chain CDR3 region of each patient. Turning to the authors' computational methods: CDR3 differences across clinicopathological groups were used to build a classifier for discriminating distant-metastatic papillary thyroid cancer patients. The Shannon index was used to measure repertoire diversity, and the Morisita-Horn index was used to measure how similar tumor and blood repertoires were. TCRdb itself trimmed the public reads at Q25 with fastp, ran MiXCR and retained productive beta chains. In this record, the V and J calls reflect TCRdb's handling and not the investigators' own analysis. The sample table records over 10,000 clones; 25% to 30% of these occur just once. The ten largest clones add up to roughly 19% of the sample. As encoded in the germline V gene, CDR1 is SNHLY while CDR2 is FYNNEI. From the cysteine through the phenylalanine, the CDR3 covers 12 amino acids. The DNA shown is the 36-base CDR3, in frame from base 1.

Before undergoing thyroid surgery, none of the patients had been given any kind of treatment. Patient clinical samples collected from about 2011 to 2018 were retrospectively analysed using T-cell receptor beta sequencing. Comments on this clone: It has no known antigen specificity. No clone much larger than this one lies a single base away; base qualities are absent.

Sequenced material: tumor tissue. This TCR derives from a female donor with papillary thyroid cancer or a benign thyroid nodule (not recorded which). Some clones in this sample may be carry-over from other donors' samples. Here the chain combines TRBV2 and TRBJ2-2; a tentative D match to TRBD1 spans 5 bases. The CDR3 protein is CSTWSGTGELFF. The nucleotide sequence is TGTTCTACCTGGTCAGGGACCGGGGAGCTGTTTTTT. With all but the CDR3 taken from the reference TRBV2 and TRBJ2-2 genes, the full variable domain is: EPEVTQTPSHQVTQMGQEVILRCVPISNHLYFYWYRQILGQKVEFLVSFYNNEISEKSEIFDDQFSVERPDGSNFTLKIRSTKLEDSAMYFCSTWSGTGELFFGEGSRLTVL.